The subject of this entry is one TCR beta chain. Its antigen is not known. The sample comes from a study of vaccination effects on CD4 cells after COVID-19. The study, taken as a whole, reports: Spike-reactive clones detected post-vaccine in convalescents consisted mainly of new vaccine-induced clones.

Antigen-specific CD4+ T cells were expanded (with viral peptide pools) by the ViraFEST assay ahead of sequencing. Isolating CD4+ T cells followed approximately 10 days of culture. Infection with SARS-CoV-2 occurred in the person between March and December 2020, and PCR confirmed it. Vaccination of participants consisted of two doses of either the BNT162b2 or mRNA-1273 vaccine. Wells containing two million PBMC each were cultured with 9 to 10 IU/ml IL-2 and approximately 10 ug/ml peptides. Germline CDR1 and CDR2: SQVTM and ANQGSEA. Between the trimmed V and J ends, which lost 4 bases and 13 bases, there was a span of 10 bases. This CDR3 spans 9 amino acids. Here immunoSEQ multiplex PCR was the method, and the copy in TCRdb shows in-frame clones only, minus some. The sample shows about 13,000 clones, roughly 66% of them seen only once.

The sample here was CD4+ T cells from PBMCs cultured with HCoV-NL63 spike peptides, taken after COVID-19 vaccination. The TCR sequence derives from a human donor who had a prior SARS-CoV-2 infection. This chain connects TRBV29-1 to TRBJ1-2; D unresolved. Written as DNA, the CDR3 is TGCAGCGTTGGGCCCCAATCCACCTTC. This translates into CSVGPQSTF.